The next 15 T cell receptor beta chains were all read from a single sample in a study of radiotherapy plus CTLA-4 blockade in lung cancer. Measured with immunoSEQ multiplex PCR; TCRdb has only the in-frame clones, and not every one. The sample lists more than 40,000 clones, 70% to 75% occurring once. The sample in question was peripheral blood, obtained from a patient treated with radiotherapy plus ipilimumab. These receptors all come from a human donor with non-small cell lung cancer who had a complete response to radiotherapy plus ipilimumab.

This CDR3 reads CASYDPRTSGGPWTTQYF. The CDR3 DNA follows: TGTGCCAGCTACGACCCGAGGACTAGCGGGGGTCCGTGGACTACGCAGTATTTT. This rearrangement joins TRBV2 to TRBJ2-3, with 13 nucleotides matching TRBD2. The CDR3 spans 18 residues. Germline trimming cut 8 bases from V and 8 bases from J; bases unmatched to any gene: 19. The V gene's germline CDR1 is SNHLY and CDR2 FYNNEI.

The genes are TRBV30 and TRBJ1-3; TRBD1 aligns across 8 bases. The V and J ends lost 1 base and 4 bases, in that order; junction bases with no gene match: 0. The germline CDR1 and CDR2 sequences are GTSNPN and SVGIG (reference sequence). The CDR3 runs 13 residues. The CDR3 DNA reads as TGTGCCTGGAGTGGGACAGGGGGAAACACCATATATTTT. Translating gives CAWSGTGGNTIYF. The full variable domain, completed using reference TRBV30 and TRBJ1-3, is SQTIHQWPATLVQPVGSPLSLECTVEGTSNPNLYWYRQAAGRGLQLLFYSVGIGQISSEVPQNLSASRPQDRQFILSSKKLLLSDSGFYLCAWSGTGGNTIYFGEGSWLTVV.

This clone was counted between two and nine times. The J gene is TRBJ1-6, the V gene TRBV10-3; tentative D call: TRBD1 (5 bases). From germline, CDR1 is ENHRY and CDR2 SYGVKD. The CDR3 totals 19 residues. V dropped 6 bases and J dropped 0 bases, with 21 bases sitting between them. CDR3 protein: CAISDHARALSSYNSPLHF. The CDR3 DNA reads TGTGCCATCAGCGATCATGCCAGGGCCCTGAGCTCCTATAATTCACCCCTCCACTTT.

The table lists this clone with a few counts. The chain carries TRBV30 and TRBJ1-5; maybe TRBD1 (6 bases). Per germline, CDR1 GTSNPN and CDR2 SVGIG (reference sequence). The V end lost 2 bases, the J end lost 7 bases, and 12 bases lay between the germline ends. The CDR3 covers 13 residues. The CDR3 DNA sequence: TGTGCCTGGAGTCAGGGGTCCAGCCAGCCCCAGCATTTT. This translates into CAWSQGSSQPQHF. Full variable domain (rest looked up from reference TRBV30 and TRBJ1-5): SQTIHQWPATLVQPVGSPLSLECTVEGTSNPNLYWYRQAAGRGLQLLFYSVGIGQISSEVPQNLSASRPQDRQFILSSKKLLLSDSGFYLCAWSQGSSQPQHFGDGTRLSIL.

This chain joins TRBV4-2 and TRBJ2-1; D is undetermined. There are 15 residues in the CDR3. The germline V and J ends were trimmed by 0 bases and 12 bases, with 18 bases remaining between them. CDR1 LGHNA and CDR2 YNFKEQ come from the germline V gene. The CDR3 loop reads CASSQDAVGVVGQFF. CDR3 DNA: TGTGCCAGCAGCCAAGACGCGGTCGGAGTGGTCGGGCAGTTCTTC.

The V call is TRBV29-1, the J call TRBJ2-1; D is unresolved. Trimming removed 3 bases at V and 15 bases at J, with 12 bases between. The germline CDR1 and CDR2 sequences are SQVTM and ANQGSEA. The CDR3 has 10 amino acids. This CDR3 is CSVEAAGRFF. The CDR3 bases are TGCAGCGTTGAGGCGGCCGGCCGGTTCTTC.

The table lists this clone with a few counts. This chain connects TRBV4-3 to TRBJ2-2, with 7 bases identical to TRBD1. V dropped 6 bases and J dropped 3; count of bases not matched to a gene: 7. The CDR3 sequence is 15 residues long. From germline, CDR1 is LGHNA and CDR2 YSLEER. CDR3 loop: CASRTTGTDTGELFF. The CDR3 nucleotides are TGCGCCAGCAGAACTACCGGGACAGACACCGGGGAGCTGTTTTTT.

The V gene is TRBV10-3, the J gene TRBJ1-5, with 7 positions matching TRBD1. Germline CDR1 and CDR2: ENHRY and SYGVKD. This CDR3 contains 15 residues. With 2 bases clipped from V and 3 bases from J, the junction kept 4 bases outside the gene matches. CDR3 in amino acids: CAISEQGGTNQPQHF. Written as DNA, the CDR3 is TGTGCCATCAGTGAGCAGGGGGGTACCAATCAGCCCCAGCATTTT.

This clone has more than one count but fewer than ten. The V and J genes are TRBV19 and TRBJ2-7; perhaps TRBD1 as D (5 bases). CDR3 length: 13 residues. Germline assignment: CDR1 LNHDA and CDR2 SQIVND (reference sequence). Trimming shortened V by 0 bases and J by 3 bases, and 6 bases separated the two germline ends. This CDR3 is CASSIDRGYEQYF. The DNA for the CDR3 is TGTGCCAGTAGTATAGATAGGGGCTACGAGCAGTACTTC.

This clone was found a few times. This chain uses TRBV6-5 with TRBJ1-2; D is unresolved. The V gene's germline CDR1 is MNHEY and CDR2 SVGAGI. The CDR3 is 14 amino acids. The V end was cut by 3 bases, the J end by 4 bases, with 12 bases between. The CDR3 is CASSYQGEGYGYTF. CDR3 coding DNA: TGTGCCAGCAGTTATCAAGGCGAGGGCTATGGCTACACCTTC.

The rearrangement joins TRBV29-1 to TRBJ1-2, with 7 bases that match TRBD1. The germline gives CDR1 SQVTM, CDR2 ANQGSEA. Trimming cost V 3 bases and J 8 bases; bases outside gene matches: 12. This CDR3 has 14 residues. The CDR3 reads CSVDKDRDSGGYTF. Written as DNA, the CDR3 is TGCAGCGTTGATAAAGACAGGGATTCTGGGGGCTACACCTTC.

This clone turned up a few times. The chain is built from TRBV28 and TRBJ2-2; TRBD1 matches at 7 bases. Trimming removed 6 bases from V and 6 bases from J; junction bases left unmatched: 4. The CDR3 is made up of 13 amino acids. In germline, CDR1 is MDHEN, CDR2 SYDVKM. CDR3 region: CASRIGGPGELFF. The CDR3 DNA reads TGTGCCAGCAGGATAGGGGGCCCCGGGGAGCTGTTTTTT.

This chain links TRBV5-4 with TRBJ2-3; 16 nucleotides line up with TRBD2. Losses at the gene ends were 4 bases for V and 4 bases for J; bases not matched to a gene: 9. This CDR3 has 18 amino acids. Per the germline V gene, CDR1 is SGHNT and CDR2 is YYREEE (reference sequence). Here the CDR3 DNA reads TGTGCCAGCAGCCCTAGTGGGACTAGCGGGAGGGTGGCAGATACGCAGTATTTT. It is translated as CASSPSGTSGRVADTQYF.

This clone occurred a few times. The chain couples TRBV11-2 to TRBJ1-4; D possibly corresponds to TRBD1 (6 bases). V lost 6 bases and J 9 bases, leaving 17 bases between the germline ends. The CDR3 consists of 14 residues. Germline CDR1 SGHAT, CDR2 FQNNGV. CDR3 sequence: CASRIPRTGKKLFF. In DNA form, the CDR3 reads TGTGCCAGCAGGATACCCCGTACAGGGAAAAAACTGTTTTTT.

The chain recombines TRBV5-4 with TRBJ1-2, with 7 bases identical to TRBD1. This CDR3 comprises 13 residues. From germline, CDR1 is SGHNT and CDR2 YYREEE (reference sequence). With V trimmed by 4 bases and J by 7 bases, 7 bases remained unmatched. CDR3 region: CASSGETGAGYTF. The CDR3 nucleotides are TGTGCCAGCAGCGGGGAAACAGGGGCTGGCTACACCTTC.